The rows below give T cell receptor beta chains drawn from one sample of a study of CD8+CD57+ T cells in acquired aplastic anemia. TCRdb reanalysed the reads using MiXCR and keeps one entry per CDR3 protein. This sample has about 180,000 distinct CDR3 sequences, with 47% found just once. Sequenced sample: sorted CD4+, CD8+, or CD8+CD57+ T cells (not recorded which) from PBMCs. All receptors derive from a human donor with aplastic anemia. The CDR3 runs from the conserved cysteine through the conserved F or W. Fields, in order: clone size, V gene, D gene, J gene, CDR3 protein, CDR3 DNA. D genes are given only for firm matches. Clone size is not always given. Where it is, it says once, few, many or a class for expanded clones.

clone_size: .; v_call: TRBV7-8; d_call: .; j_call: TRBJ2-7; cdr3_aa: CASSIQGSGGEQYF; cdr3_nt: TGTGCCAGCAGCATTCAGGGTTCCGGAGGGGAGCAGTACTTC
clone_size: many; v_call: TRBV5-1; d_call: .; j_call: TRBJ1-1; cdr3_aa: CASSQLGPTSPNTEAFF; cdr3_nt: TGCGCCAGCAGCCAACTCGGACCTACGTCGCCCAACACTGAAGCTTTCTTT
clone_size: few; v_call: TRBV7-2; d_call: .; j_call: TRBJ1-1; cdr3_aa: CASSSGGQMNTEAFF; cdr3_nt: TGTGCCAGCAGCTCAGGTGGGCAAATGAACACTGAAGCTTTCTTT
clone_size: .; v_call: TRBV11-2; d_call: TRBD2; j_call: TRBJ2-7; cdr3_aa: CASSLDGGGGKAGEQYF; cdr3_nt: TGTGCCAGCAGCTTAGATGGCGGGGGGGGAAAGGCAGGCGAGCAGTACTTC
clone_size: .; v_call: TRBV11-1; d_call: TRBD1; j_call: TRBJ2-7; cdr3_aa: CASSLPRTGLSYEQYF; cdr3_nt: TGTGCCAGCAGCTTACCCAGGACAGGGCTTAGCTACGAGCAGTACTTC
clone_size: many; v_call: TRBV3-1; d_call: TRBD1; j_call: TRBJ2-7; cdr3_aa: CASSPTTGGMGEQYF; cdr3_nt: TGTGCCAGCAGTCCGACGACAGGGGGCATGGGCGAGCAGTACTTC
clone_size: .; v_call: TRBV7-3; d_call: .; j_call: TRBJ2-5; cdr3_aa: CASSVGPRGETQYF; cdr3_nt: TGTGCCAGCAGCGTCGGACCTCGGGGGGAGACCCAGTACTTC
clone_size: .; v_call: TRBV7-2; d_call: TRBD2; j_call: TRBJ2-3; cdr3_aa: CASSLGGRAPDTQYF; cdr3_nt: TGTGCCAGCAGCTTAGGCGGGAGGGCCCCGGATACGCAGTATTTT
clone_size: many; v_call: TRBV27; d_call: TRBD1; j_call: TRBJ1-5; cdr3_aa: CASSLQGDNQPQHF; cdr3_nt: TGTGCCAGCAGTCTACAGGGGGACAATCAGCCCCAGCATTTT
clone_size: .; v_call: TRBV20-1; d_call: .; j_call: TRBJ2-7; cdr3_aa: CSAGGKSYEQYF; cdr3_nt: TGCAGTGCGGGGGGCAAGTCCTACGAGCAGTACTTC
clone_size: many; v_call: TRBV7-2; d_call: .; j_call: TRBJ2-1; cdr3_aa: CASSRPNSPITRNEQFF; cdr3_nt: TGTGCCAGCAGCCGCCCCAATTCACCCATTACACGCAATGAGCAGTTCTTC
clone_size: .; v_call: TRBV2; d_call: .; j_call: TRBJ1-2; cdr3_aa: CASSEKNYGYTF; cdr3_nt: TGTGCCAGCAGCGAGAAGAACTATGGCTACACCTTC